The 24 T cell receptor beta chains presented below share a single source sample, sequenced in a study of cytomegalovirus exposure and HLA in healthy donors (dated by TCRdb to the late 2010s). The library was obtained by the immunoSEQ multiplex PCR assay. The multiplex PCR relied on a mix of 60 forward primers for TCR Vbeta segments and 13 reverse primers for TCR Jbeta segments. TCRdb carries this immuneACCESS record with in-frame sequences only. Its versions omit some clonotypes, under half of them owing to an unresolved V gene in the studies checked, with the rest unexplained. The sample's table lists a count of some 89,000 clones. Together, the top ten hold around 3.6% of the sample. Sequenced input: PBMCs. The source is a woman aged 25-40 years in good health and CMV-seronegative.

The chain uses TRBV7-9 and TRBJ1-6; TRBD1 is a possible D gene (5 bases). The CDR3 spans 13 residues. CDR1 and CDR2 (germline): SEHNR, FQNEAQ (reference sequence). V gave up 3 bases and J gave up 10 bases, with 10 bases separating them. The CDR3 DNA reads TGTGCCAGCAGCTTTGGGGCGGGATCACCCCTCCACTTT. Translated, it gives CASSFGAGSPLHF.

This chain links TRBV4-2 with TRBJ2-1; tentatively, D is TRBD1 (6 bases). This CDR3 contains 14 residues. Germline V CDR1 and CDR2: LGHNA, YNFKEQ. V lost 1 base and J 9 bases, leaving 13 bases between the germline ends. The CDR3 protein is CASSQGQEVVEQFF. CDR3 sequence (DNA): TGTGCCAGCAGCCAAGGACAGGAGGTGGTTGAGCAGTTCTTC.

V gene TRBV7-9 combines with J gene TRBJ1-3, with 12 bases matching TRBD1. Germline V gives CDR1 SEHNR, CDR2 FQNEAQ (reference sequence). With 4 bases clipped from V and 3 bases from J, the junction kept 10 bases outside the gene matches. CDR3 size: 18 residues. Here the CDR3 DNA reads TGTGCCAGCAGCTCCCTAGGGGACAGGGGGCATGGTGGAAACACCATATATTTT. It encodes CASSSLGDRGHGGNTIYF.

The chain is built from TRBV7-3 and TRBJ1-1; 7 bases line up with TRBD1. Germline loops: CDR1 SGHTA, CDR2 FQGTGA. The CDR3 contains 14 residues. V trimming: 4 bases; J trimming: 2 bases; junction bases outside the gene matches: 4. The chain's CDR3 is CASSSTGTNTEAFF. CDR3 in DNA: TGTGCCAGCAGCTCGACAGGGACAAACACTGAAGCTTTCTTT. Supplemented by reference TRBV7-3 and TRBJ1-1, the full variable domain reads GAGVSQTPSNKVTEKGKYVELRCDPISGHTALYWYRQSLGQGPEFLIYFQGTGAADDSGLPNDRFFAVRPEGSVSTLKIQRTERGDSAVYLCASSSTGTNTEAFFGQGTRLTVV.

The chain employs TRBV28 and TRBJ2-2; TRBD1 is a possible D gene (5 bases). This CDR3 spans 13 amino acids. CDR1 MDHEN and CDR2 SYDVKM come from the germline V gene. This CDR3 is CVTRQTNTGELFF. CDR3 nucleotides: TGTGTCACCCGACAGACTAACACCGGGGAGCTGTTTTTT.

The V and J genes are TRBV4-1 and TRBJ1-1; a weak D match, TRBD1 (5 bases). This CDR3 comprises 16 residues. The germline V and J ends were trimmed by 0 bases and 6 bases, with 17 bases remaining between them. Germline V lookup: CDR1 MGHRA, CDR2 YSYEKL. The CDR3 bases are TGCGCCAGCAGCCAAGATGAGGCAGGGTGGAATCCTGAAGCTTTCTTT. Translation gives CASSQDEAGWNPEAFF.

This chain links TRBV7-9 with TRBJ1-6; D is possibly TRBD1 (6 bases). V shed 5 bases and J shed 7 bases, with 9 bases lying between them. The CDR3 loop spans 13 amino acids. Germline V gene sequence: CDR1 SEHNR, CDR2 FQNEAQ (reference sequence). CDR3 nucleotide sequence: TGTGCCAGCAGCCGTACAGGGAATTCACCCCTCCACTTT. Translation: CASSRTGNSPLHF.

The rearrangement uses TRBV27 and TRBJ2-1, with 8 nucleotides matching TRBD2. V trimming: 2 bases; J trimming: 4 bases; junction bases outside the gene matches: 4. The CDR3 totals 15 residues. Germline V gives CDR1 MNHEY, CDR2 SMNVEV (reference sequence). The CDR3 DNA sequence: TGTGCCAGCAGTTTAAGGCGGGGGGCTTACAATGAGCAGTTCTTC. This codes for CASSLRRGAYNEQFF.

The chain employs TRBV5-5 and TRBJ1-1, with a tentative D call TRBD1 (6 bases). The V and J ends lost 0 bases and 10 bases respectively, with 16 bases between them. This CDR3 has 14 residues. Germline CDR1 is SGHKS and CDR2 is YYEKEE (reference sequence). Here the CDR3 reads CASSLAVRTARAFF. In DNA form, the CDR3 reads TGTGCCAGCAGCTTGGCCGTCCGGACAGCTAGAGCTTTCTTT.

The CDR3 DNA reads as TGTGCCAGCAGCTTTTCGAGCGGCCGGTACGAGCAGTACTTC. It codes for CASSFSSGRYEQYF. The genes are TRBV5-4 and TRBJ2-7; possibly TRBD2 for D (5 bases). Trimming took off 2 bases at V and 4 bases at J, with 13 bases between the two ends. There are 14 residues in the CDR3. Per the germline V gene, CDR1 is SGHNT and CDR2 is YYREEE (reference sequence).

The chain is built from TRBV7-6 and TRBJ2-1, with D maybe TRBD1 (6 bases). Trimming removed 5 bases from V and 3 bases from J, with 23 bases in between. This CDR3 is built from 18 residues. Germline V gives CDR1 SGHVS, CDR2 FNYEAQ. CDR3 sequence reads: CASSIPTGVGDFYNEQFF. DNA for the CDR3: TGTGCCAGCAGCATACCGACAGGCGTCGGCGACTTCTACAATGAGCAGTTCTTC.

The rearrangement uses TRBV5-5 and TRBJ2-5, with TRBD2 matching 9 bases. V lost 4 bases, J lost 2 bases, and 3 bases stayed unmatched. This CDR3 region has 14 residues. The germline gives CDR1 SGHKS, CDR2 YYEKEE (reference sequence). The CDR3 sequence: CASSNLAGQETQYF. The CDR3 DNA reads as TGTGCCAGCAGCAACCTAGCGGGACAAGAGACCCAGTACTTC.

This rearrangement joins TRBV2 to TRBJ2-5, with TRBD2 as a possible D gene (6 bases). The V end lost 10 bases, the J end lost 5 bases, and 14 bases lay between the germline ends. This CDR3 comprises 12 residues. Germline V gene data show CDR1 as SNHLY and CDR2 as FYNNEI. CDR3 amino acids: CAMTGAGETQYF. CDR3 nucleotides: TGTGCCATGACCGGGGCGGGGGAGACCCAGTACTTC.

This chain uses TRBV15 with TRBJ1-1, with 10 positions matching TRBD1. V shed 3 bases, J shed 3 bases, and the junction held 13 bases outside the gene matches. The V gene's germline CDR1 is LNHNV and CDR2 YYDKDF (reference sequence). The CDR3 runs to 18 residues. The CDR3 DNA sequence: TGTGCCACCAGCAGGGTGGGACAGGGGAGTAGTAGTTACACTGAAGCTTTCTTT. Residues: CATSRVGQGSSSYTEAFF.

This sequence joins TRBV7-6 and TRBJ2-5, with TRBD1 as a possible D gene (5 bases). Trimming stripped 0 bases from V and 4 bases from J, with 9 bases between. CDR1 and CDR2 (germline): SGHVS, FNYEAQ. The CDR3 covers 14 residues. The CDR3 spells CASSLAAGPETQYF. For the CDR3, the DNA is TGTGCCAGCAGCTTAGCAGCAGGGCCAGAGACCCAGTACTTC. Full variable domain (outside the CDR3, taken from reference TRBV7-6 and TRBJ2-5): GAGVSQSPRYKVTKRGQDVALRCDPISGHVSLYWYRQALGQGPEFLTYFNYEAQQDKSGLPNDRFSAERPEGSISTLTIQRTEQRDSAMYRCASSLAAGPETQYFGPGTRLLVL.

The chain is built from TRBV27 and TRBJ2-2; maybe TRBD2 (6 bases). The CDR3 sequence is 15 residues long. Germline V gene data show CDR1 as MNHEY and CDR2 as SMNVEV (reference sequence). Trimming left V 5 bases short and J 3 bases short, with 13 bases between. The CDR3 sequence: CASSGGTSYTGELFF. The CDR3 coding sequence is TGTGCCAGCAGTGGGGGGACTTCTTACACCGGGGAGCTGTTTTTT.

This chain joins TRBV6-5 and TRBJ1-1, with D perhaps TRBD1 (6 bases). Trimming removed 6 bases from V and 4 bases from J, with 18 bases in between. This CDR3 region has 15 residues. CDR1 MNHEY and CDR2 SVGAGI come from the germline V gene. The CDR3 sequence is CASSHSPAGATEAFF. DNA of the CDR3: TGTGCCAGCAGCCATTCCCCCGCAGGGGCCACTGAAGCTTTCTTT.

The rearrangement links TRBV30 to TRBJ2-2; a possible D gene is TRBD1 (6 bases). Trimming shortened V by 5 bases and J by 5 bases, and 12 bases separated the two germline ends. This CDR3 comprises 13 residues. CDR1 GTSNPN and CDR2 SVGIG come from the germline V gene (reference sequence). Here the CDR3 reads CAWENRATGELFF. Here the CDR3 DNA reads TGTGCCTGGGAAAACAGGGCAACCGGGGAGCTGTTTTTT.

The chain employs TRBV27 and TRBJ2-2, with a tentative D call TRBD1 (6 bases). V was cut by 3 bases and J by 0 bases, with 11 bases left in between. Per the germline V gene, CDR1 is MNHEY and CDR2 is SMNVEV (reference sequence). The CDR3 is 16 amino acids. The CDR3 nucleotides read TGTGCCAGCAGTTTTTTCTGGGACACGAACACCGGGGAGCTGTTTTTT. It encodes CASSFFWDTNTGELFF.

This sequence joins TRBV27 and TRBJ2-5; D possibly corresponds to TRBD2 (5 bases). V was cut by 5 bases and J by 5 bases, with 15 bases left in between. This CDR3 is built from 14 residues. CDR1 is MNHEY, CDR2 SMNVEV, per germline (reference sequence). CDR3 DNA sequence: TGTGCCAGCAGTCCAACGACCCGAGGGGAGACCCAGTACTTC. This gives the protein CASSPTTRGETQYF.

The rearrangement joins TRBV7-5 to TRBJ1-2; the D call in the table, TRBD1, was not verified against the DNA. TRBV7-5 is labeled a pseudogene. The CDR3 loop spans 14 amino acids. CDR3 residues: CARSPRTGGGGYTF. CDR3 nucleotides: TGTGCCAGAAGCCCGCGCACAGGGGGCGGTGGCTACACCTTC.

The rearrangement links TRBV4-2 to TRBJ2-3; 12 positions agree with TRBD2. The J segment lost 0 bases and the V segment lost 0 bases, leaving 1 base of the junction unmatched. The germline CDR1 and CDR2 sequences are LGHNA and YNFKEQ. This CDR3 has 17 amino acids. CDR3 amino acids: CASSQELAGGSTDTQYF. For the CDR3, the DNA is TGTGCCAGCAGCCAAGAACTAGCGGGGGGTAGCACAGATACGCAGTATTTT.

This chain joins TRBV29-1 and TRBJ2-7; 8 nucleotides align to TRBD2. The germline V gene has CDR1 SQVTM and CDR2 ANQGSEA. Germline trimming cut 7 bases from V and 5 bases from J; bases unmatched to any gene: 16. The CDR3 is 15 residues long. CDR3 residues: CSAREEGLVVHEQYF. For the CDR3, the DNA is TGCAGCGCAAGGGAGGAGGGACTAGTGGTGCACGAGCAGTACTTC.

The CDR3 DNA reads TGTGCCAGCACACTCCTAGCGGGTTCTGGTATGGATACGCAGTATTTT. It specifies CASTLLAGSGMDTQYF. This chain connects TRBV27 to TRBJ2-3; 8 nucleotides line up with TRBD2. The germline CDR1 and CDR2 sequences are MNHEY and SMNVEV (reference sequence). The CDR3 spans 16 residues. Unmatched junction bases numbered 15, after V lost 7 bases and J lost 6 bases.